This TCR beta chain was observed in a study of blood T cell repertoires in COVID-19. Turning to the study itself: Acute and convalescent COVID-19 specimens originated in the United States, Italy and Spain. T cells, B-cell-depleted T cells, or PBMCs supplied cDNA or gDNA.

There are 13 residues in the CDR3. Looked up from germline, CDR1 is ENHRY and CDR2 is SYGVKD. V shed 8 bases, J shed 3 bases, and the junction held 6 bases outside the gene matches. In the original analysis: Amplification of reference gene primers was used by the study to estimate nucleated cell counts. Sequencing was performed with immunoSEQ multiplex PCR; in TCRdb, only in-frame clones are kept and a portion is missing. The V and J calls and clone size were taken over from that table, and D and trimming were inferred from the DNA. The repertoire holds about 27,000 clones, with roughly 66% as singletons.

The chain carries TRBV10-3 and TRBJ1-1; 7 positions agree with TRBD1. The clonotype was recovered from a man aged 55-75 years with active or convalescent COVID-19. The sequenced material came from peripheral blood. The CDR3 coding sequence is TGTGCCATCTCGAGGGGGCTTGACACTGAAGCTTTCTTT. This gives the protein CAISRGLDTEAFF.